This paragraph covers one T cell receptor beta chain sequence. Antigen: not known. Other DNA sequences in the same sample also yield this CDR3. These data originate in a study of Ad26.COV2.S vaccination and SARS-CoV-2 variants. General study results and limits: Placebo recipients trailed vaccine recipients in spike-specific TCR breadth. There was a possibility that the TCR breadth and depth analyses underestimated total T cell responses.

Assay: immunoSEQ multiplex PCR; the TCRdb copy retains only in-frame clones and omits some. The sample carries some 350,000 clones, roughly nine tenths recorded once. Germline CDR1 is SGHNT and CDR2 is YENEEA. V was trimmed by 3 bases and J by 1 base, leaving 2 bases between them. The CDR3 sequence is 12 residues long. The sequences come from peripheral blood, collected after recovery from COVID-19. This TCR was sampled from a human donor who had recovered from COVID-19. The chain combines TRBV11-3 with TRBJ2-3; D unclear. CDR3 in amino acids: CASSLGTDTQYF. Here the CDR3 DNA reads TGTGCCAGCAGCTTGGGCACAGATACGCAGTATTTT.